The next 12 T cell receptor beta chains were all read from a single sample in a study of T cells after yellow fever vaccination. TCRdb fed the 5' RACE reads into MiXCR, producing one record per CDR3 protein. The sample has under 400,000 distinct CDR3 sequences, roughly 10% seen once; the top ten hold roughly 18%. This material consisted of PBMCs, taken on the day of the first yellow fever vaccination. The receptors were gathered from a young man who received the YFV17D yellow fever vaccine.

Only a few counts were recorded for this clonotype. The chain recombines TRBV4-1 with TRBJ2-7; 7 bases fit TRBD1. CDR3 length equals 15 residues. Germline V gene data show CDR1 as MGHRA and CDR2 as YSYEKL. Trimming cost V 3 bases and J 3 bases; bases outside gene matches: 8. CDR3 sequence reads: CASSHTGTVLYEQYF. In nucleotides, the CDR3 is TGCGCCAGCAGCCACACCGGGACAGTGCTCTACGAGCAGTACTTC.

The rearrangement links TRBV11-2 to TRBJ1-4; maybe TRBD1 (6 bases). Germline V gene lookup returns CDR1 SGHAT and CDR2 FQNNGV. There are 16 residues in the CDR3. Trimming stripped 2 bases from V and 8 bases from J, with 18 bases between. The CDR3 protein is CASSLFAPGEEEKLFF. CDR3 DNA: TGTGCCAGCAGCTTATTCGCCCCAGGGGAGGAAGAAAAACTGTTTTTT.

This clonotype showed up just a few times. The CDR3 sequence is CSVGSLNTEAFF. CDR3 coding DNA: TGCAGCGTGGGGTCCCTTAACACTGAAGCTTTCTTT. The chain carries TRBV29-1 and TRBJ1-1; unclear D gene. CDR1 SQVTM and CDR2 ANQGSEA come from the germline V gene. The CDR3 length is 12 residues. Trimming took off 6 bases at V and 2 bases at J, with 10 bases between the two ends.

The sample holds one count of this clonotype. CDR3: CASSDRGTHPWDEQFF. CDR3 sequence (DNA): TGTGCCAGCAGCGACCGGGGGACCCATCCTTGGGATGAGCAGTTCTTC. This chain joins TRBV5-4 and TRBJ2-1, with D possibly being TRBD2 (6 bases). V gave up 4 bases and J gave up 8 bases, with 22 bases separating them. The CDR3 runs to 16 residues. CDR1 and CDR2 (germline): SGHNT, YYREEE (reference sequence).

This clonotype was observed a handful of times. The CDR3 region has the DNA TGCGCCAGCAGCCAAGAAATTTTGGGACAGGGTTGGTGGACATCCTACGAGCAGTACTTC. Amino acids: CASSQEILGQGWWTSYEQYF. The rearrangement links TRBV4-3 to TRBJ2-7, with 9 bases lining up with TRBD1. This CDR3 spans 20 amino acids. Germline CDR1 LGHNA, CDR2 YSLEER. Trimming at V came to 0 bases and at J to 1 base, leaving 16 bases not matched to a gene.

This clonotype has just a few counts. The rearrangement links TRBV7-2 to TRBJ2-4; 11 nucleotides agree with TRBD2. V lost 5 bases, J lost 12 bases, and 9 bases stayed unmatched. Germline V gene sequence: CDR1 SGHTA, CDR2 FQGNSA. There are 14 residues in the CDR3. Written as DNA, the CDR3 is TGTGCCAGCAGCCCAGGGACTAGCGGCGTCACTCAGTACTTC. Translating it yields CASSPGTSGVTQYF.

The rearrangement links TRBV7-8 to TRBJ2-4; unclear D gene. This CDR3 is 16 amino acids long. CDR1 SGHVS and CDR2 FQNEAQ come from the germline V gene. V was trimmed by 5 bases and J by 0 bases, leaving 14 bases between them. The CDR3 region has the DNA TGTGCCAGCAGCACACGGGCCTCGTTAGCCAAAAACATTCAGTACTTC. Protein: CASSTRASLAKNIQYF.

This clonotype was counted at least ten times. The rearrangement links TRBV7-6 to TRBJ2-2; D is unresolved. V dropped 5 bases and J dropped 7 bases, with 8 bases sitting between them. There are 12 residues in the CDR3. CDR1 SGHVS and CDR2 FNYEAQ come from the germline V gene. CDR3 amino acids: CASSPFIGELFF. The DNA of the CDR3 is TGTGCCAGCAGCCCCTTTATCGGGGAGCTGTTTTTT.

The J gene is TRBJ2-1, the V gene TRBV5-5; the match to TRBD2 covers 9 bases. V dropped 3 bases and J dropped 4; count of bases not matched to a gene: 5. Germline values: CDR1 SGHKS, CDR2 YYEKEE (reference sequence). This CDR3 has 15 residues. As DNA, the CDR3 is TGTGCCAGCAGCTCCCTAGCGGGGAGTTACAATGAGCAGTTCTTC. It is translated as CASSSLAGSYNEQFF.

This clonotype has more than one count but fewer than ten. V is TRBV4-2 and J is TRBJ2-3; 7 bases agree with TRBD2. Trimming cost V 0 bases and J 1 base; bases outside gene matches: 7. The CDR3 length is 17 residues. Germline CDR1 LGHNA, CDR2 YNFKEQ. CDR3 residues: CASSQDREGYGTDTQYF. The CDR3 bases are TGTGCCAGCAGCCAAGATAGGGAGGGCTACGGCACAGATACGCAGTATTTT.

In this sample, this clonotype turned up many times. The J gene is TRBJ2-7, the V gene TRBV7-2; no clear D. This CDR3 has 13 amino acids. V lost 1 base to trimming and J lost 3 bases, with 7 bases between them. Germline loops: CDR1 SGHTA, CDR2 FQGNSA. CDR3: CASSLVFGYEQYF. The CDR3 nucleotides read TGTGCCAGCAGCTTAGTCTTTGGCTACGAGCAGTACTTC.

This clonotype was counted only a few times. J is TRBJ2-1 and V is TRBV5-1; 7 bases match TRBD1. V trimming: 1 base; J trimming: 3 bases; junction bases outside the gene matches: 10. CDR1 is SGHRS and CDR2 is YFSETQ in the germline V gene. The CDR3 consists of 17 residues. In DNA, the CDR3 is TGCGCCAGCAGCTTGAGTCCGACAGGGATTAACTACAATGAGCAGTTCTTC. This gives the protein CASSLSPTGINYNEQFF.